This is a list of T cell receptor beta chains from one sample in a study of human T cells and chemical hapten exposure. Each CDR3 protein is one row after TCRdb ran MiXCR on the RACE reads. The sample shows 95,000 to 150,000 distinct CDR3 sequences, 12% to 15% of them seen only once. Source: whole blood, taken in connection with sensitization to the hapten diphenylcyclopropenone (DPC). These receptors were obtained from a man younger than 35 with alopecia areata. Some clones in this sample may be carry-over from other donors' samples. Each CDR3 is given with its conserved first and last residue. A D gene is named only where the DNA matches it firmly. The size entry is marked missing in some rows and otherwise reads once, few, many or a size class.

V: TRBV7-2; D: NA; size: NA; J: TRBJ2-7; DNA: NA; CDR3: CASSSSVEQYF
V: TRBV12-3/TRBV12-4; D: NA; size: few; J: TRBJ2-1; DNA: TGTGCCAGCAGCCGTAGGGGGAATGAGCAGTTCTTC; CDR3: CASSRRGNEQFF
V: TRBV7-9; D: TRBD1; size: NA; J: TRBJ2-7; DNA: TGTGCCAGCAGCAAGACAGGGGGCTACGAGCAGTACTTC; CDR3: CASSKTGGYEQYF
V: TRBV3-1; D: TRBD2; size: NA; J: TRBJ2-1; DNA: TGTGCCAGCAGCCCCCCTAGCGGGGTCAGGGGTGAGCAGTTCTTC; CDR3: CASSPPSGVRGEQFF
V: TRBV7-9; D: NA; size: NA; J: TRBJ2-5; DNA: TGTGCCAGCAGCTGGGACTTACTCCTGGCCCAGTACTTC; CDR3: CASSWDLLLAQYF
V: TRBV7-7; D: TRBD1; size: NA; J: TRBJ2-1; DNA: TGTGCCAGCAGCTCCAGACAGGGGGTAGTCAATGAGCAGTTCTTC; CDR3: CASSSRQGVVNEQFF
V: TRBV6-1; D: NA; size: NA; J: TRBJ2-7; DNA: TGTGCCAGCAAGTCAGGGGGGCTCCCGTACGAGCAGTACTTC; CDR3: CASKSGGLPYEQYF
V: TRBV19; D: NA; size: NA; J: TRBJ1-1; DNA: TGTGCCAGTCACCCGGGACCAGGGAACACTGAAGCTTTCTTT; CDR3: CASHPGPGNTEAFF
V: TRBV19; D: NA; size: few; J: TRBJ1-5; DNA: TGTGCCAGTAGTCAAACTGGACAAATTCAGCCCCAGCATTTT; CDR3: CASSQTGQIQPQHF
V: TRBV6-5; D: NA; size: NA; J: TRBJ2-5; DNA: TGTGCCAGCAGTTACGAGCAGGGGATACAGGAGACCCAGTACTTC; CDR3: CASSYEQGIQETQYF
V: TRBV7-2; D: NA; size: NA; J: TRBJ2-5; DNA: TGTGCCAGCAGCTTAGGGACAGCCGATCAAGAGACCCAGTATTTC; CDR3: CASSLGTADQETQYF
V: TRBV5-4; D: TRBD1; size: NA; J: TRBJ2-3; DNA: TGTGCCAGCAGCTTGGCCCGGGACAGGGTAACAGATACGCAGTATTTT; CDR3: CASSLARDRVTDTQYF
V: TRBV10-2; D: NA; size: few; J: TRBJ1-4; DNA: TGCGCCAGCAGCGTAATTTACTCCCACAGGGAAACACAGGAAAAACTGTTTTTT; CDR3: CASSVIYSHRETQEKLFF
V: TRBV4-1; D: TRBD1; size: NA; J: TRBJ2-1; DNA: TGCGCCAGCAGCCATGGCCACAGGGGGCCTGAGCAGTTCTTC; CDR3: CASSHGHRGPEQFF
V: TRBV7-2; D: NA; size: many; J: TRBJ2-7; DNA: TGTGCCAGCAGCTTCTCCCAAGGGGAGCAGTACTTC; CDR3: CASSFSQGEQYF
V: TRBV5-6; D: NA; size: NA; J: TRBJ1-1; DNA: TGTGCCAGCAGCTTACAGGGTAGAAACACTGAAGCTTTCTTT; CDR3: CASSLQGRNTEAFF
V: TRBV24-1; D: NA; size: NA; J: TRBJ2-2; DNA: TGTGCCACCAGTGATACAGCGAACACCGGGGAGCTGTTTTTT; CDR3: CATSDTANTGELFF
V: TRBV11-2; D: NA; size: NA; J: TRBJ2-1; DNA: TGTGCCAGCAGCTTATCCGGGGCCAACTACAATGAGCAGTTCTTC; CDR3: CASSLSGANYNEQFF
V: TRBV27; D: NA; size: NA; J: TRBJ2-2; DNA: TGTGCCAGCAGGGTCAGGGTGAACACCGGGGAGCTGTTTTTT; CDR3: CASRVRVNTGELFF
V: TRBV6-5; D: NA; size: NA; J: TRBJ2-2; DNA: TGTGCCAGCAGACAGGGTTCGAACACCGGGGAGCTGTTTTTT; CDR3: CASRQGSNTGELFF
V: TRBV9; D: TRBD2; size: few; J: TRBJ2-3; DNA: TGTGCCAGCAGTGCCACGGGGGGGCAGGCGACAGATACGCAGTATTTT; CDR3: CASSATGGQATDTQYF
V: TRBV4-3; D: TRBD1; size: few; J: TRBJ2-2; DNA: TGCGCCAGCAGCCACTCCCCTTTACCGGGACAGGGGACGACGAACACCGGGGAGCTGTTTTTT; CDR3: CASSHSPLPGQGTTNTGELFF
V: TRBV7-9; D: TRBD1; size: many; J: TRBJ1-5; DNA: TGTGCCAGCAGCGGAGGACAGGGCAATCAGCCCCAGCATTTT; CDR3: CASSGGQGNQPQHF
V: TRBV29-1; D: TRBD1; size: few; J: TRBJ1-2; DNA: TGCAGCGTCAATTCACCGGGACAGGGGCCCAAGGATACCTATGGCTACACCTTC; CDR3: CSVNSPGQGPKDTYGYTF
V: TRBV12-3/TRBV12-4; D: NA; size: many; J: TRBJ1-2; DNA: TGTGCCAGCAGTTCGATGGGGAACTATGGCTACACCTTC; CDR3: CASSSMGNYGYTF
V: TRBV9; D: NA; size: few; J: TRBJ1-6; DNA: TGTGCCAGCAGTCAATGGGGGTCACCCCTCCACTTT; CDR3: CASSQWGSPLHF
V: TRBV6-5; D: TRBD1; size: few; J: TRBJ1-4; DNA: TGTGCCAGCAGTTCGCCCCGGGACAGGGGAGGTGAAAAACTGTTTTTT; CDR3: CASSSPRDRGGEKLFF
V: TRBV25-1; D: NA; size: many; J: TRBJ1-4; DNA: TGTGCCAGCAGTGAATACAAGCTCTATGAAAAACTGTTTTTT; CDR3: CASSEYKLYEKLFF
V: TRBV12-3/TRBV12-4; D: TRBD1; size: few; J: TRBJ2-4; DNA: TGTGCCAGCATTTCGACAGGGGCCAAAAACATTCAGTACTTC; CDR3: CASISTGAKNIQYF
V: TRBV4-3; D: TRBD1; size: NA; J: TRBJ1-2; DNA: TGCGCCAGCAGCCCTGAGGACAGGGGAACCTATGGCTACACCTTC; CDR3: CASSPEDRGTYGYTF
V: TRBV5-8; D: TRBD2; size: few; J: TRBJ2-1; DNA: TGTGCCAGCAGAGACCGACTAGCGGGGAACTACAATGAGCAGTTCTTC; CDR3: CASRDRLAGNYNEQFF